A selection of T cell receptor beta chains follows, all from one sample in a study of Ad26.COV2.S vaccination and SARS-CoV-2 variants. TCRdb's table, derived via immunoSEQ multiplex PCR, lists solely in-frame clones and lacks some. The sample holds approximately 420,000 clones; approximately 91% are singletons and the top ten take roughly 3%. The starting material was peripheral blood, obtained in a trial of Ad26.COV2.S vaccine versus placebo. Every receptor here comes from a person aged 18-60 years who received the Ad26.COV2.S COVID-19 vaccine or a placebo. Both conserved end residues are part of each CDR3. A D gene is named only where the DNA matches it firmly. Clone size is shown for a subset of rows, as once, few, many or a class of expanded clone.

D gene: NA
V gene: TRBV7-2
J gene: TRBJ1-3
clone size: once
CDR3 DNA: TGTGCCAGCAGCTTACCGGGCCCGGCGGTTGTTTTAGGTGGAAACACCATATATTTT
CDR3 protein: CASSLPGPAVVLGGNTIYF

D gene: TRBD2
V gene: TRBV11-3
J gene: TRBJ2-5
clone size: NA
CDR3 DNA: TGTGCCAGCAGCTCCCGGACTAGCGGGGGTCACAAAGAGACCCAGTACTTC
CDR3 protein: CASSSRTSGGHKETQYF

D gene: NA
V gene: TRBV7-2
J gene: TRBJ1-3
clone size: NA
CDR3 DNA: TGTGCCAGCAGCTTGGACAGCCGCTCTGGAAACACCATATATTTT
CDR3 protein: CASSLDSRSGNTIYF

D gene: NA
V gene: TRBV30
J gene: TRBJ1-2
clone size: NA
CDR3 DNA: TGTGCCTGGAGTACGGGGGCGGGGGGCTACACCTTC
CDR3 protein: CAWSTGAGGYTF

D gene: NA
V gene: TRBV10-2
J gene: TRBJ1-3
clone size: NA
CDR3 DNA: TGCGCCAGCAGCCTGGGGAGGCCCAGTAGGTCTGGAAACACCATATATTTT
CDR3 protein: CASSLGRPSRSGNTIYF

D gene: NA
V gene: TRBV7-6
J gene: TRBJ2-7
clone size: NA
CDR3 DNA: TGTGCCAGCAGCCCCGGGACAACCAGCTACGAGCAGTACTTC
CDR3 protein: CASSPGTTSYEQYF

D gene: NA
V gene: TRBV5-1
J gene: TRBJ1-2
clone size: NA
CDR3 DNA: TGCGCCAGCAGCGCCGGGACAAGGGCCTATGGCTACACCTTC
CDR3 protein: CASSAGTRAYGYTF

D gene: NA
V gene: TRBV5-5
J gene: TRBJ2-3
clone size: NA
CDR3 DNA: TGTGCCAGCAGCTTGCGGGGGAGAGGCACAGATACGCAGTATTTT
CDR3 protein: CASSLRGRGTDTQYF

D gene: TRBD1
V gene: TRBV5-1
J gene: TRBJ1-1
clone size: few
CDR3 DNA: TGCGCCAGCAGCCGATCCAGGGGGAGCGGCACTGAAGCTTTCTTT
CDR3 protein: CASSRSRGSGTEAFF

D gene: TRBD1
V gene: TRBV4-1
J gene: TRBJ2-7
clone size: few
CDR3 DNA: TGCGCCAGCAGCCAACCGGGACAGGCCTACGAGCAGTACTTC
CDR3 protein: CASSQPGQAYEQYF

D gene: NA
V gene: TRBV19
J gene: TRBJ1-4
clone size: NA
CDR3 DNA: TGTGCCAGTAGTGCGACAGAGGATGAAAAACTGTTTTTT
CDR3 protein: CASSATEDEKLFF

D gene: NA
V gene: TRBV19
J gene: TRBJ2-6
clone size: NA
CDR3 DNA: TGTGCCAGTAGTATAGACGGGGGAATGCATTCTGGGGCCAACGTCCTGACTTTC
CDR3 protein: CASSIDGGMHSGANVLTF

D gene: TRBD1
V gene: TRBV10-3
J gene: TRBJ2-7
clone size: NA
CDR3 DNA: TGTGCCATCAGTGAACAGGGGTCACGAGCCTACGAGCAGTACTTC
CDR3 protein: CAISEQGSRAYEQYF

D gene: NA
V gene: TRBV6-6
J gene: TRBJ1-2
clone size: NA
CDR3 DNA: TGTGCCAGCAGTTACCTCGCTTCAGGCTACACCTTC
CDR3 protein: CASSYLASGYTF

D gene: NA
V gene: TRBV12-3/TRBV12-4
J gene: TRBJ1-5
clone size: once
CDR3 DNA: TGTGCCAGCAGTTACAGGGAGGATCAGCCCCAGCATTTT
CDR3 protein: CASSYREDQPQHF

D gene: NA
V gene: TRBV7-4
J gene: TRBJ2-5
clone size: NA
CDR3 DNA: TGTGCCAGCAGCCAGATCTCTGGGACCCAGTACTTC
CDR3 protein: CASSQISGTQYF

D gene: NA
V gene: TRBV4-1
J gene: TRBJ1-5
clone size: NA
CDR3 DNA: TGCGCCAGCAGCCAACCGGGACACCAAAAGGTTCAGCCCCAGCATTTT
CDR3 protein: CASSQPGHQKVQPQHF

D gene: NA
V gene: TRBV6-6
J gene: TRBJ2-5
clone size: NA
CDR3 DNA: TGTGCCAGCAGGGACCGTGGGGGGGCCGAAGAGACCCAGTACTTC
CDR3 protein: CASRDRGGAEETQYF

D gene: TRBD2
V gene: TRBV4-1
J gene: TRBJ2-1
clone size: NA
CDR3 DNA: TGCGCCAGCAGCCAAGACCGGACTAGCGGGGGTCCCATCATCATCAATGAGCAGTTCTTC
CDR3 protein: CASSQDRTSGGPIIINEQFF

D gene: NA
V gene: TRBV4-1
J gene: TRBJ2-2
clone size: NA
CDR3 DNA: TGCGCCAGCAGCCGTATCCCAGAACCGCACACCGGGGAGCTGTTTTTT
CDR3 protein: CASSRIPEPHTGELFF

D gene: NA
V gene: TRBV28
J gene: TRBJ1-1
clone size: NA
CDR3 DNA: TGTGCCAGCAGTCTTGCAAAGGTGAACACTGAAGCTTTCTTT
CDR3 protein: CASSLAKVNTEAFF

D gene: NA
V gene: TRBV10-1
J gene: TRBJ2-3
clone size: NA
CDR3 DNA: TGCGCCAGCAGTGAGTCTAGGGGTGAGTCGGATACGCAGTATTTT
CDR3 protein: CASSESRGESDTQYF

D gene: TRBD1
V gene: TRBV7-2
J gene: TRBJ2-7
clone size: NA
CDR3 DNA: TGTGCCAGCAGCTTGTACAGGGGTGTTTACGAGCAGTACTTC
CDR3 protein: CASSLYRGVYEQYF

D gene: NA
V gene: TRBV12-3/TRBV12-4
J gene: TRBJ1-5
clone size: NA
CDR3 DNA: TGTGCCAGCAGTAAGCAGGGGTCTCAGCCCCAGCATTTT
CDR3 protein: CASSKQGSQPQHF

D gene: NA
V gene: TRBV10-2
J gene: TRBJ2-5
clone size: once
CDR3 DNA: TGCGCCAGCAGGGAGACAAGCCAAGAGACCCAGTACTTC
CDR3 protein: CASRETSQETQYF

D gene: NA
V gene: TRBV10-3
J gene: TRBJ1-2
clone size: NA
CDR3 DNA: TGTGCCATCAGTGATTCGGCAGCCGGCTACACCTTC
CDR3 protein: CAISDSAAGYTF

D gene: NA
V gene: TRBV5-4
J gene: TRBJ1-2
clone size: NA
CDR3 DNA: TGTGCCAGCAGCTTGGGCGGTGGGGGGGCGCAGGACTATGGCTACACCTTC
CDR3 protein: CASSLGGGGAQDYGYTF

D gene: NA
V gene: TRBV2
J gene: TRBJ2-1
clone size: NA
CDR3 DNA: TGTGCCAGCAGTGAAGATGTGGGGGCCCAACAGTTCTTC
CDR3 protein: CASSEDVGAQQFF

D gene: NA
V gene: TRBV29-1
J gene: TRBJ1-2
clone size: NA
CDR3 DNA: TGCAGCGTTGAAGATACTGACAGAGGCTATGGCTACACCTTC
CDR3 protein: CSVEDTDRGYGYTF

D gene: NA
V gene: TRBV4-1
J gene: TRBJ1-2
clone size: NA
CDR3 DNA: TGCGCCAGCAGCCACGACCAGGGGTATGGCTACACCTTC
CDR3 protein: CASSHDQGYGYTF

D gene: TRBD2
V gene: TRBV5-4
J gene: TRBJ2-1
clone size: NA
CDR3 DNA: TGTGCCAGCAGCTTACTAGCGGGGGGTGAGCAGTTCTTC
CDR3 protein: CASSLLAGGEQFF

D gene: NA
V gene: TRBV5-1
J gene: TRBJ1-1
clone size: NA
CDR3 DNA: TGCGCCAGCAGCTTGGGGCCAGGGGTCCCCACTGAAGCTTTCTTT
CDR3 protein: CASSLGPGVPTEAFF

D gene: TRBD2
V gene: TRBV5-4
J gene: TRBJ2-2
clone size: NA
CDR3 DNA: TGTGCCAGCAGCACTATAGCGGGGATGAACACCGGGGAGCTGTTTTTT
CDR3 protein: CASSTIAGMNTGELFF

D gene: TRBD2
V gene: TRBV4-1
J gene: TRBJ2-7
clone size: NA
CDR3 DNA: TGCGCCAGCAGCCCAGGGCTAGCGGGGACCTACGAGCAGTACTTC
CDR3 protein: CASSPGLAGTYEQYF

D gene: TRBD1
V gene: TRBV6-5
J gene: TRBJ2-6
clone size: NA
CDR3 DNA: TGTGCCAGCAGTCTGGACAGGCCTGGGGCCAACGTCCTGACTTTC
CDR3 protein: CASSLDRPGANVLTF

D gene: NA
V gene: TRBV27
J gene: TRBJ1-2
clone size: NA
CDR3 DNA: TGTGCCAGCGGCCCAGATCCCCTATTTGGCTACACCTTC
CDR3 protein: CASGPDPLFGYTF

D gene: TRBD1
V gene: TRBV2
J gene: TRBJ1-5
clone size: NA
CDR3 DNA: TGTGCCAGCAGTGGGTTAGTCCTTGGGACAGATTATAGCAATCAGCCCCAGCATTTT
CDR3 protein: CASSGLVLGTDYSNQPQHF

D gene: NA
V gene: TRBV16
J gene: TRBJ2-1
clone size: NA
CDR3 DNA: TGTGCCAGCAGCCAAGGGGGACACGAGCAGTTCTTC
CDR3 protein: CASSQGGHEQFF

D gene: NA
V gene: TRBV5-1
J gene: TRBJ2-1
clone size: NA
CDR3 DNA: TGCGCCAGCAGCTTGGTTGTAGACTCCTACAATGAGCAGTTCTTC
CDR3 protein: CASSLVVDSYNEQFF

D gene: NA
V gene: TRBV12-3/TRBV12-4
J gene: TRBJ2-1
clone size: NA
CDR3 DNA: TGTGCCAGCCGTTTCGGGACCAATGAGCAGTTCTTC
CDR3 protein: CASRFGTNEQFF

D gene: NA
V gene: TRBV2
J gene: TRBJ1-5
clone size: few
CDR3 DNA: TGTGCCAGCGGGGTAGGAGGGAGGCCCCAGCATTTT
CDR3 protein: CASGVGGRPQHF

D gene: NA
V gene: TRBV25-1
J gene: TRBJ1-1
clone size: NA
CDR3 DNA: TGTGCCAGCAGTGGTCCCGGGACCGAGGAAGCTTTCTTT
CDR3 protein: CASSGPGTEEAFF

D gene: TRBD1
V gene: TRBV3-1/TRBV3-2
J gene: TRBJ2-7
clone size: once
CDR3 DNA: TGTGCCAGCAGCCCACCTCCGGGACAGGGGGCCCACGAGCAGTACTTC
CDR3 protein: CASSPPPGQGAHEQYF

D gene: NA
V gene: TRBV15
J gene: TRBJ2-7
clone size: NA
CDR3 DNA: TGTGCCACCATCGGACCGGACTCCCAAAGTTGGTCCGGGGAGTACTTC
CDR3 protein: CATIGPDSQSWSGEYF

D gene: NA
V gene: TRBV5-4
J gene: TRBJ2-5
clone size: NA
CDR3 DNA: TGTGCCAGCAGCTTTCGCGGGGGCGAGACCCAGTACTTC
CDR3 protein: CASSFRGGETQYF

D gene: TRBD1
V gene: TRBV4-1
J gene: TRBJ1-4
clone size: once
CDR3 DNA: TGCGCCAGCAGCCAAATCACGACAGGGGAGAATGAAAAACTGTTTTTT
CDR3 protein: CASSQITTGENEKLFF

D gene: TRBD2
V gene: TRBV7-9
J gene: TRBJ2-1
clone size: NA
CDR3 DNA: TGTGCCAGCAGCTTAGTGACTAGCGGGGGGATAAGCTCCTACAATGAGCAGTTCTTC
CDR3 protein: CASSLVTSGGISSYNEQFF

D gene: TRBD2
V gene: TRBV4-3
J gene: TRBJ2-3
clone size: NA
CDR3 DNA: TGCGCCAGCAGCCAAGAGGGACGGGGGGACACAGATACGCAGTATTTT
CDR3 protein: CASSQEGRGDTDTQYF

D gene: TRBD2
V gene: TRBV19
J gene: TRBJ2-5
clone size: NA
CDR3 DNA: TGTGCCAGTAGTATAGGACTAGCGGGGGAAGAGACCCAGTACTTC
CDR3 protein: CASSIGLAGEETQYF

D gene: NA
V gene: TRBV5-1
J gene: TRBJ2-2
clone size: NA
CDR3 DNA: TGCGCCAGCAGCTTCACCAGCGCGAACACCGGGGAGCTGTTTTTT
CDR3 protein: CASSFTSANTGELFF

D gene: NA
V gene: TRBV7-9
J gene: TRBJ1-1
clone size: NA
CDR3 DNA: TGTGCCAGCAGCCCCCCCCGGGACATAGGCGCTTTCTTT
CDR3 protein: CASSPPRDIGAFF

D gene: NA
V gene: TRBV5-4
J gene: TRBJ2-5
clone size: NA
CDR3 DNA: TGTGCCAGCAGCTTGAGTTGGGGGGCAGGAGAGACCCAGTACTTC
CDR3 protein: CASSLSWGAGETQYF

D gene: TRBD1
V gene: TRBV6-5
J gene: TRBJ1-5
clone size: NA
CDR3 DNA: TGTGCCAGCAGTCCCGGGACAGGGGGCATTTGGCCCCAGCATTTT
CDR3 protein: CASSPGTGGIWPQHF

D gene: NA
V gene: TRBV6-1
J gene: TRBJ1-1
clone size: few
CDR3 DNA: TGTGCCAGCAGTGAATTGGGAATGAACACTGAAGCTTTCTTT
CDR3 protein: CASSELGMNTEAFF